The present T cell receptor (beta chain) was sequenced within a study of radiation and T cells in renal cell carcinoma. Regarding time point: blood 2 weeks post-SBRT. Sample treatment: 15 Gy SBRT to primary tumor, nephrectomy 4 weeks later. The CDR3 is 15 residues long. V was trimmed by 7 bases and J by 0 bases, leaving 13 bases between them. In germline, CDR1 is MNHEY, CDR2 SVGAGI. The repertoire was sequenced with immunoSEQ multiplex PCR; TCRdb's copy has only in-frame clones and lacks some. The sample carries about 130,000 clones, 75% to 85% recorded once. The sequences come from blood, collected from a patient whose treatment included radiotherapy and nephrectomy. This sequence was found in a woman in her sixties with renal cell carcinoma. The chain employs TRBV6-5 and TRBJ1-3; the D gene is possibly TRBD1 (5 bases). CDR3 bases: TGTGCCAGCACTACGGGGGGACTCTCTGGAAACACCATATATTTT. This translates into CASTTGGLSGNTIYF.